The rows below give T cell receptor beta chains drawn from one sample of a study of control samples from healthy donors and cancer patients. Assay used: immunoSEQ multiplex PCR; TCRdb lists only in-frame clones, some missing. The sample includes tens of thousands of clones, roughly 91% seen only once; the top ten take 15% to 17%. Input material: blood. The receptors come from a man aged 25 to 40 in good health. Each CDR3 is given with its conserved first and last residue. A D gene is named only where the DNA matches it firmly. The size field is filled for only some rows; it gives once, few, many or a size class.

J gene,clone size,D gene,V gene,CDR3 protein,CDR3 DNA
TRBJ2-3,once,TRBD2,TRBV6-5,CASSSRTSGTDTQYF,TGTGCCAGCAGTTCCCGGACTAGCGGGACAGATACGCAGTATTTT
TRBJ1-1,.,.,TRBV29-1,CSVDRASVGTEAFF,TGCAGCGTTGACAGGGCATCGGTGGGCACTGAAGCTTTCTTT
TRBJ1-1,.,TRBD1,TRBV7-8,CASSLGRGRMAEAFF,TGTGCCAGCAGCTTAGGCAGGGGGCGGATGGCTGAAGCTTTCTTT
TRBJ2-1,.,.,TRBV18,CASSPLKYNEQFF,TGTGCCAGCTCACCATTGAAATACAATGAGCAGTTCTTC
TRBJ2-7,.,TRBD1,TRBV2,CASSRGQTSLLYF,TGTGCCAGCAGCCGGGGACAGACCTCACTACTGTACTTC
TRBJ2-2,once,.,TRBV27,CASSLQASYTGELFF,TGTGCCAGCAGTTTACAAGCCAGCTACACCGGGGAGCTGTTTTTT
TRBJ1-6,.,.,TRBV10-3,CAISEGRERNSPLHF,TGTGCCATCAGTGAAGGGAGGGAGAGAAATTCACCCCTCCACTTT
TRBJ1-1,.,.,TRBV12-3/TRBV12-4,CASRGPGATEAFF,TGTGCCAGCAGGGGACCGGGAGCCACTGAAGCTTTCTTT
TRBJ1-3,.,.,TRBV3-1/TRBV3-2,CASSPRSSGNTIYF,TGTGCCAGCAGCCCGAGGTCGTCTGGAAACACCATATATTTT
TRBJ2-7,.,TRBD2,TRBV6-5,CASSLLAGVYEQYF,TGTGCCAGCAGTCTACTAGCGGGAGTGTACGAGCAGTACTTC
TRBJ1-5,.,.,TRBV2,CASRSDPSNQPQHF,TGTGCCAGCAGGTCCGACCCTAGCAATCAGCCCCAGCATTTT
TRBJ2-2,once,TRBD2,TRBV11-2,CASYGAGGPLIANTGELFF,TGTGCCAGCTATGGAGCGGGAGGTCCTCTTATCGCGAACACCGGGGAGCTGTTTTTT
TRBJ1-1,.,.,TRBV5-4,CASSLLAGNTEAFF,TGTGCCAGCAGCTTGCTGGCGGGGAACACTGAAGCTTTCTTT
TRBJ1-5,.,.,TRBV19,CASKTPGPDNQPQHF,TGTGCCAGTAAAACCCCGGGACCTGACAATCAGCCCCAGCATTTT
TRBJ2-7,.,TRBD2,TRBV25-1,CASSEGLGKYEQYF,TGTGCCAGCAGTGAAGGACTAGGCAAGTACGAGCAGTACTTC
TRBJ1-1,.,.,TRBV2,CASNGQRNTEAFF,TGTGCCAGCAACGGACAAAGGAACACTGAAGCTTTCTTT
TRBJ2-3,once,TRBD1,TRBV6-4,CASSFGQGATDTQYF,TGTGCCAGCAGCTTCGGACAGGGGGCCACAGATACGCAGTATTTT
TRBJ2-4,.,.,TRBV28,CASSTGYSTKNIQYF,TGTGCCAGCAGCACTGGGTACAGCACTAAAAACATTCAGTACTTC
TRBJ2-7,.,TRBD2,TRBV27,CASSLSGTDSYEQYF,TGTGCCAGCAGTTTAAGCGGGACCGATTCCTACGAGCAGTACTTC
TRBJ1-1,.,.,TRBV3-1/TRBV3-2,CASSQRNTEAFF,TGTGCCAGCAGCCAAAGGAACACTGAAGCTTTCTTT
TRBJ1-4,few,.,TRBV6-1,CASSDFRGGDEKLFF,TGTGCCAGCAGTGATTTCAGGGGAGGGGATGAAAAACTGTTTTTT
TRBJ1-5,few,.,TRBV7-2,CASSSRGVGRGQPQHF,TGTGCCAGCAGCTCCCGGGGCGTTGGAAGGGGTCAGCCCCAGCATTTT
TRBJ2-1,.,.,TRBV4-1,CASSQEGIADNEQFF,TGCGCCAGCAGCCAAGAAGGAATAGCGGACAATGAGCAGTTCTTC
TRBJ1-1,.,.,TRBV5-1,CASSLVGETAEAFF,TGCGCCAGCAGCTTGGTTGGGGAAACGGCTGAAGCTTTCTTT
TRBJ2-5,.,TRBD2,TRBV24-1,CATSRGEGLAEETQYF,TGTGCCACCAGTCGAGGGGAGGGCTTGGCCGAAGAGACCCAGTACTTC
TRBJ2-7,.,.,TRBV4-2,CASSQDKVGAGEQYF,TGTGCCAGCAGCCAAGATAAAGTAGGGGCTGGCGAGCAGTACTTC
TRBJ1-1,.,.,TRBV30,CAWFSGGLKAFF,TGTGCCTGGTTCAGCGGGGGCCTGAAGGCTTTCTTT
TRBJ2-7,.,TRBD2,TRBV10-1,CASSGLRDYATYEQYF,TGCGCCAGCAGTGGCCTCCGGGACTATGCTACCTACGAGCAGTACTTC
TRBJ1-2,few,TRBD1,TRBV19,CASSQPRTGEYGYTF,TGTGCCAGTAGTCAACCCCGGACAGGGGAATATGGCTACACCTTC